This T cell receptor (beta chain) was obtained from a study of patients and donors after allogeneic stem cell transplantation. TCRdb passed the RT-PCR reads through MiXCR, listing each CDR3 protein once. In the table there are about a million distinct CDR3 sequences, roughly 18% of which are singletons. Trimming removed 3 bases at V and 7 bases at J, with 13 bases between. The CDR3 extends over 13 amino acids. Source material: blood, either unsorted or a sorted T cell fraction (not recorded which). The TCR comes from a human donor who was either an allogeneic HSCT recipient or a stem cell or donor lymphocyte infusion donor (not recorded which). It is not recorded whose cells these are; they may come from a transplant donor. J is TRBJ2-7 and V is TRBV12-3 or TRBV12-4, with D unresolved. CDR3 nucleotide sequence: TGTGCCAGCAGTTTTTCACCGTTAGGGGAGCAGTACTTC. Translated: CASSFSPLGEQYF.